A single sample is the source of the 5 T cell receptor beta chains below, sequenced in a study of identical twins. TCRdb reprocessed the 5' RACE reads via MiXCR and lists one record per CDR3 protein. The table records fewer than 250,000 distinct CDR3 sequences, 7.5% of them present only once. The same specimen was also included in a second study, on yellow fever vaccine responses in identical twins.

Material: CD8+ T cells sorted from blood. The receptors were sampled from a woman under 30 in good health.

This clonotype was seen repeatedly, ten times or more. This chain joins TRBV5-5 and TRBJ2-7; tentative D call: TRBD2 (5 bases). V lost 2 bases, J lost 8 bases, and 11 bases lay in between. The germline gives CDR1 SGHKS, CDR2 YYEKEE (reference sequence). The length of the CDR3 is 12 residues. The CDR3 loop is CASSFYSDQQYF. DNA for the CDR3: TGTGCCAGCAGCTTTTATAGCGACCAGCAGTACTTC.

The chain couples TRBV2 to TRBJ2-7; 7 bases match TRBD2. With V trimmed by 7 bases and J by 5 bases, 2 bases remained unmatched. From germline, CDR1 is SNHLY and CDR2 FYNNEI. The CDR3 spans 11 residues. CDR3 coding DNA: TGTGCCAGCATAGGGACTAACGAGCAGTACTTC. Protein: CASIGTNEQYF.

This clonotype was seen a handful of times. V usage is TRBV29-1 and J usage is TRBJ2-1, with D perhaps TRBD2 (6 bases). The germline gives CDR1 SQVTM, CDR2 ANQGSEA. V lost 7 bases and J 1 base, leaving 32 bases between the germline ends. This CDR3 is built from 20 residues. The CDR3 spells CSASPGVRLGAGRSYNEQFF. In DNA form, the CDR3 reads TGCAGCGCCTCCCCTGGGGTTCGGCTTGGAGCGGGCCGATCCTACAATGAGCAGTTCTTC.

This clonotype appeared a few times. The genes are TRBV3-1 and TRBJ1-4, with a possible D match to TRBD1 (5 bases). Germline V gene sequence: CDR1 LGHDT, CDR2 YNNKEL (reference sequence). Between the trimmed V and J ends, which lost 7 bases and 7 bases, there was a span of 16 bases. The CDR3 is made up of 14 amino acids. CDR3 residues: CASTRTRRAEKLFF. The CDR3 nucleotides read TGTGCCAGCACAAGGACACGCCGGGCTGAAAAACTGTTTTTT.

The CDR3 sequence: CSVAGTGIGYEQYF. The CDR3 nucleotides are TGCAGCGTTGCCGGGACAGGGATAGGCTACGAGCAGTACTTC. The genes are TRBV29-1 and TRBJ2-7; 9 nucleotides match TRBD1. V was clipped by 4 bases and J by 3 bases; unmatched bases: 7. CDR1 and CDR2 (germline): SQVTM, ANQGSEA. CDR3 length: 14 residues.